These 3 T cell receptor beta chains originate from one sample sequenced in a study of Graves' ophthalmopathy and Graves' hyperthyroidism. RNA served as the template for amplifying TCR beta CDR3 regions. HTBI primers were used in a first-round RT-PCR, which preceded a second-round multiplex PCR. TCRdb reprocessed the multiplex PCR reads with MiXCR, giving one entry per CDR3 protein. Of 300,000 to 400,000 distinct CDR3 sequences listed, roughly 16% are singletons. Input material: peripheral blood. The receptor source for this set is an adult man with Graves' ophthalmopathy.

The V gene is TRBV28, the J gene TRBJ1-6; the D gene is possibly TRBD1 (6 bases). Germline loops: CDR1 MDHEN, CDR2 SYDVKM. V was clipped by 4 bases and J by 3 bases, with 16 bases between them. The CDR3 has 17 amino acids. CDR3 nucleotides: TGTGCCAGCAGTTCCCTACAGGGTCGGGACTATAATTCACCCCTCCACTTT. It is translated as CASSSLQGRDYNSPLHF.

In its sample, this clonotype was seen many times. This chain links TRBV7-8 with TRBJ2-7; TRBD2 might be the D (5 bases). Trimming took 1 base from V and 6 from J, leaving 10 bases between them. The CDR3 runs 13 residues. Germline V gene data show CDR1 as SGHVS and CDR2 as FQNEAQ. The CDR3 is CASSLVGVGEQYF. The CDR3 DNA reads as TGTGCCAGCAGCTTAGTCGGGGTGGGCGAGCAGTACTTC.

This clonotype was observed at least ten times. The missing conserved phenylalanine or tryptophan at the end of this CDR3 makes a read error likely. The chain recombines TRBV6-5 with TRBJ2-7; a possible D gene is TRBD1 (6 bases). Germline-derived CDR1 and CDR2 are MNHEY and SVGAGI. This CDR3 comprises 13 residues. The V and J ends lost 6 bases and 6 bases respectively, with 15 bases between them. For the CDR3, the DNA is TGTGCCAGCAGCTTAGAGGGGGTTCGCGAGCAGTACCTC. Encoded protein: CASSLEGVREQYL.